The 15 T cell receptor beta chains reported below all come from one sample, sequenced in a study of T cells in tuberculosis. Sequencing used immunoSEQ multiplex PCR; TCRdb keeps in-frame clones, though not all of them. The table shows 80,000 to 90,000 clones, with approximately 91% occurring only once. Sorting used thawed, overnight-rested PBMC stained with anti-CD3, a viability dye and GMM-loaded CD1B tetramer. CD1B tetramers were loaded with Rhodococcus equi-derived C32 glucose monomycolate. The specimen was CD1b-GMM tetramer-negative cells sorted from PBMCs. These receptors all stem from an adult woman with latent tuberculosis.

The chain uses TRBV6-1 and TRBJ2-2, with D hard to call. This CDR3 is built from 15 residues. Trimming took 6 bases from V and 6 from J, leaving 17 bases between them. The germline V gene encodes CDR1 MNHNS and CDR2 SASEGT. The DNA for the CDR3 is TGTGCCAGCAGCATGAACCCAGGCGCAGCCGGGGAGCTGTTTTTT. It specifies CASSMNPGAAGELFF.

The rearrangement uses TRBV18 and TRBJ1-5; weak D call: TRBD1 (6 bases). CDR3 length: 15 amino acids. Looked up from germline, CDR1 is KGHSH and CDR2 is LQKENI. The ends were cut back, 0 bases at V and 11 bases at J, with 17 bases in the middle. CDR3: CASSPPAGGAEAQHF. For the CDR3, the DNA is TGTGCCAGCTCACCACCGGCGGGGGGCGCCGAAGCCCAGCATTTT.

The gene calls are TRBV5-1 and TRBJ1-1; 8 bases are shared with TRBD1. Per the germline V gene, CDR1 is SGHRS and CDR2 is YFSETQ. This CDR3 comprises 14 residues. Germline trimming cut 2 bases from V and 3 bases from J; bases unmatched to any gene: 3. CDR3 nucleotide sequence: TGCGCCAGCAGCTTACAGGGGGGGGACACTGAAGCTTTCTTT. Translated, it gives CASSLQGGDTEAFF.

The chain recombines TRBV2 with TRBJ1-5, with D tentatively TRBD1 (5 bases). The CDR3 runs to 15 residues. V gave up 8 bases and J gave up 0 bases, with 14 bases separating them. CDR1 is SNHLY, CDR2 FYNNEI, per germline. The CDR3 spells CASRGGVNSNQPQHF. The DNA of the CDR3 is TGTGCCAGCCGTGGGGGAGTCAATAGCAATCAGCCCCAGCATTTT.

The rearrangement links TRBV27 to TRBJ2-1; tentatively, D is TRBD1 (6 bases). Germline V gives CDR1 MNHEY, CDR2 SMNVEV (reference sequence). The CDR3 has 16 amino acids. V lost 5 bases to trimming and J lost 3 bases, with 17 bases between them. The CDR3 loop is CASSQHPDSYYNEQFF. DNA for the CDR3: TGTGCCAGCAGTCAACACCCGGACAGCTACTACAATGAGCAGTTCTTC.

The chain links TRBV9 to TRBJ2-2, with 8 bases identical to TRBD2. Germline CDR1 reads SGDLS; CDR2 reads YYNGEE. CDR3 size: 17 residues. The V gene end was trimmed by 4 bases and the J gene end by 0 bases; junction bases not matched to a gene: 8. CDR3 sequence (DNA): TGTGCCAGCAGCCCGACATCGGGGGGGGCGAACACCGGGGAGCTGTTTTTT. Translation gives CASSPTSGGANTGELFF.

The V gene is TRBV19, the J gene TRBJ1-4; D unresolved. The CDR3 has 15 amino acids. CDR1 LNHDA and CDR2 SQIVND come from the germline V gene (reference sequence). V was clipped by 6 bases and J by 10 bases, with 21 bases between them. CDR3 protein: CASRSPVSVHGKLFF. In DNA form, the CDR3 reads TGTGCCAGTAGATCTCCGGTGTCGGTCCACGGAAAACTGTTTTTT.

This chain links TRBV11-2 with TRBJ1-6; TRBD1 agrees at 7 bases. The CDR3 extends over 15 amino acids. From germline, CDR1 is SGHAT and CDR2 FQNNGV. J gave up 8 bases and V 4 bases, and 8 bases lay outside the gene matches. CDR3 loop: CASSSGGRRYSPLHF. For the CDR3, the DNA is TGTGCCAGCAGCTCAGGGGGTCGGCGGTATTCACCCCTCCACTTT.

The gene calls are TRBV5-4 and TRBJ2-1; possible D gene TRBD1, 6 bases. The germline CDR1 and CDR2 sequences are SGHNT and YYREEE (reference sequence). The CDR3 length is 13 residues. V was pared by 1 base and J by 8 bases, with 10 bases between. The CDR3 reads CASSLSRGYEQFF. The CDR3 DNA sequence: TGTGCCAGCAGCTTGAGCAGGGGCTATGAGCAGTTCTTC.

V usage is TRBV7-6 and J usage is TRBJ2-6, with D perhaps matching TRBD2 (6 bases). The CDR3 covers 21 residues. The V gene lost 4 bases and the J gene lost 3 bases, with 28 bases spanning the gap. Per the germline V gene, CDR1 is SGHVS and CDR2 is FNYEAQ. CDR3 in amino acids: CASSSATKDTAGRLGANVLTF. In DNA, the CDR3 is TGTGCCAGCAGCTCCGCCACCAAGGATACGGCGGGGAGGCTTGGGGCCAACGTCCTGACTTTC.

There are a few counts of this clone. CDR3 residues: CASSPGPEVSPLHF. Here the CDR3 DNA reads TGTGCCAGTAGTCCCGGACCGGAGGTATCACCCCTCCACTTT. The rearrangement uses TRBV19 and TRBJ1-6; no definite D call. Trimming left V 5 bases short and J 10 bases short, with 15 bases between. The CDR3 consists of 14 residues. Germline CDR1 and CDR2: LNHDA and SQIVND (reference sequence).

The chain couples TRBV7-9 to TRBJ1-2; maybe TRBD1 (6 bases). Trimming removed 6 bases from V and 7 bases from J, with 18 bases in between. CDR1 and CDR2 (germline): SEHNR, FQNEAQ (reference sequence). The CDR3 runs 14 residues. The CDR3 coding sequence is TGTGCCAGCAGTTTAACTACAGGGATTGGTGGCTACACCTTC. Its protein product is CASSLTTGIGGYTF.

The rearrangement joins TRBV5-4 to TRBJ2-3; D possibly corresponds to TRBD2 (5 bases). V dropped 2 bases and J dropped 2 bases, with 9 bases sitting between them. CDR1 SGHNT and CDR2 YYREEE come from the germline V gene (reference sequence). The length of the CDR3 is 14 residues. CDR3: CASSLTRTTDTQYF. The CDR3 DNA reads TGTGCCAGCAGCTTAACTAGGACCACAGATACGCAGTATTTT.

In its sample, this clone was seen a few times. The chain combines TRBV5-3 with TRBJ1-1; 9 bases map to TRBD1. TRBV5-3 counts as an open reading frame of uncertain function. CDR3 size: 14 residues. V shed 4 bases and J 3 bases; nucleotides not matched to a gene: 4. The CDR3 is CARSNGTGHTEAFF. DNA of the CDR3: TGTGCCAGAAGCAATGGGACAGGGCACACTGAAGCTTTCTTT.

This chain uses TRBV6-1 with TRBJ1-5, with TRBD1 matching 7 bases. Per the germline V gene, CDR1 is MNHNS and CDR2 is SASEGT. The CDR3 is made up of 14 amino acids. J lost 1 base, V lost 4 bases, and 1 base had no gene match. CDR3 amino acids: CASSGQGSNQPQHF. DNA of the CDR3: TGTGCCAGCAGTGGACAGGGAAGCAATCAGCCCCAGCATTTT.